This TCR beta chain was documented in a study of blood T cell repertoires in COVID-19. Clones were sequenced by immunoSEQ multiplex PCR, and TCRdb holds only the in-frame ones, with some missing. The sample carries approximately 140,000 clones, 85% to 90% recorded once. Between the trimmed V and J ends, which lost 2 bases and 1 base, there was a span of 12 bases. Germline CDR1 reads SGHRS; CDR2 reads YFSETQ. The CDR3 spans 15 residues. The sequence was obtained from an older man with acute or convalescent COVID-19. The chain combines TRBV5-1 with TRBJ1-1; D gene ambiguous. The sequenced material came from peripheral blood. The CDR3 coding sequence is TGCGCCAGCAGCTTCAGAGGGCATCCGAACACTGAAGCTTTCTTT. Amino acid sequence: CASSFRGHPNTEAFF. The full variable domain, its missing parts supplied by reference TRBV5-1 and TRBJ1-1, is KAGVTQTPRYLIKTRGQQVTLSCSPISGHRSVSWYQQTPGQGLQFLFEYFSETQRNKGNFPGRFSGRQFSNSRSEMNVSTLELGDSALYLCASSFRGHPNTEAFFGQGTRLTVV.